Listed here are 16 T cell receptor beta chains from one sample, sequenced in a study of cytomegalovirus exposure and HLA in healthy donors. It was with 60 Vbeta and 13 Jbeta primers that the PCR ran. The data were produced by immunoSEQ multiplex PCR, yet TCRdb's version contains in-frame clones alone and is incomplete. The sample includes under 200,000 clones, 77% seen only once; the top ten take about 4%. The source material was PBMCs. The receptors stem from a young man in good health and CMV-seropositive.

The chain uses TRBV6-5 and TRBJ2-7; 8 bases agree with TRBD1. V shed 4 bases, J shed 1 base, and the junction held 6 bases outside the gene matches. The CDR3 is 15 residues long. CDR1 and CDR2 (germline): MNHEY, SVGAGI. DNA for the CDR3: TGTGCCAGCAGTTTCGACAGGGGCCCTTCCTACGAGCAGTACTTC. It codes for CASSFDRGPSYEQYF.

This clone was observed a single time. V gene TRBV27 combines with J gene TRBJ2-5; 8 nucleotides line up with TRBD2. This CDR3 is 14 amino acids long. Losses at the gene ends were 5 bases for V and 5 bases for J; bases not matched to a gene: 7. The germline V gene encodes CDR1 MNHEY and CDR2 SMNVEV (reference sequence). CDR3 nucleotides: TGTGCCAGCAGTAGTCTAGCGGGCATCGAGACCCAGTACTTC. It codes for CASSSLAGIETQYF.

Written as DNA, the CDR3 is TGTGCCAGCAGTGGGAGTCTCAATGAGCAGTTCTTC. Its protein product is CASSGSLNEQFF. The chain links TRBV6-5 to TRBJ2-1, with a weak D call TRBD2 (5 bases). Trimming stripped 5 bases from V and 6 bases from J, with 8 bases between. The CDR3 loop spans 12 amino acids. Germline-derived CDR1 and CDR2 are MNHEY and SVGAGI.

The V call is TRBV11-2, the J call TRBJ2-7, with D hard to call. The CDR3 sequence is 13 residues long. Germline loops: CDR1 SGHAT, CDR2 FQNNGV. Trimming removed 0 bases at V and 3 bases at J, with 6 bases between. The CDR3 is CASSLDPGYEQYF. The CDR3 bases are TGTGCCAGCAGCTTAGATCCCGGCTACGAGCAGTACTTC.

This clone is a singleton in its sample. The chain links TRBV19 to TRBJ1-1; D ambiguous. The germline V gene encodes CDR1 LNHDA and CDR2 SQIVND (reference sequence). The V end lost 4 bases, the J end lost 2 bases, and 8 bases lay between the germline ends. There are 13 residues in the CDR3. The CDR3 DNA sequence: TGTGCCAGTAGTACTCAACTAAACACTGAAGCTTTCTTT. The encoded protein is CASSTQLNTEAFF.

The chain couples TRBV21-1 to TRBJ2-7; the DNA was not compared with TRBD1, the D call given in the table. TRBV21-1 is listed as a pseudogene. This CDR3 contains 15 residues. Here the CDR3 DNA reads TGTGCCAGACCCTTCGACAGGGGAGGGGGCTACGAGCAGTACTTC. Translated: CARPFDRGGGYEQYF.

The CDR3 loop is CASSLSDMNTEAFF. The CDR3 DNA reads TGTGCCAGCAGCTTGTCGGACATGAACACTGAAGCTTTCTTT. The chain couples TRBV5-5 to TRBJ1-1; tentative D call: TRBD1 (5 bases). Trimming took off 1 base at V and 0 bases at J, with 7 bases between the two ends. The CDR3 length is 14 residues. CDR1 is SGHKS and CDR2 is YYEKEE in the germline V gene (reference sequence).

The V gene is TRBV9, the J gene TRBJ1-1; D unclear. The CDR3 consists of 14 residues. Per the germline V gene, CDR1 is SGDLS and CDR2 is YYNGEE. The germline V and J ends were trimmed by 3 bases and 5 bases, with 14 bases remaining between them. Written as DNA, the CDR3 is TGTGCCAGCAGCGGGTCGGCGGGAGGGACTGAAGCTTTCTTT. Amino acid sequence: CASSGSAGGTEAFF.

This chain connects TRBV2 to TRBJ2-1; 7 bases align to TRBD2. Germline V gene sequence: CDR1 SNHLY, CDR2 FYNNEI. The length of the CDR3 is 16 residues. V was pared by 4 bases and J by 0 bases, with 6 bases of the junction left unmatched. CDR3 loop: CASSGGGSSSYNEQFF. CDR3 nucleotide sequence: TGTGCCAGCAGTGGCGGGGGTTCAAGCTCCTACAATGAGCAGTTCTTC.

The chain carries TRBV5-1 and TRBJ2-6; D call uncertain. Trimming cost V 2 bases and J 2 bases, with 5 bases left between them. Germline V gene lookup returns CDR1 SGHRS and CDR2 YFSETQ. The CDR3 has 14 amino acids. CDR3 DNA sequence: TGCGCCAGCAGCTTACGGGCTGGGGCCAACGTCCTGACTTTC. Encoded protein: CASSLRAGANVLTF.

This chain connects TRBV9 to TRBJ2-2; 11 bases fit TRBD2. V shed 8 bases, J shed 0 bases, and the junction held 9 bases outside the gene matches. The germline CDR1 and CDR2 sequences are SGDLS and YYNGEE. The CDR3 is 17 amino acids. The CDR3 sequence: CASAPTSGTTNTGELFF. The CDR3 coding sequence is TGTGCCAGTGCGCCGACTAGCGGGACAACGAACACCGGGGAGCTGTTTTTT.

The table lists this clone with a few counts. The V and J genes are TRBV5-1 and TRBJ2-4; D might be TRBD1 (6 bases). The CDR3 spans 16 residues. Germline V gene data show CDR1 as SGHRS and CDR2 as YFSETQ. Between the trimmed V and J ends, which lost 4 bases and 8 bases, there was a span of 22 bases. The CDR3 bases are TGCGCCAGCAGCGACCCAAATGAGGGGGAGTTCTACATTCAGTACTTC. Amino acids: CASSDPNEGEFYIQYF.

The chain couples TRBV5-1 to TRBJ2-7, with 7 bases aligning to TRBD1. V shed 1 base and J 4 bases; nucleotides not matched to a gene: 8. Germline lookup yields CDR1 SGHRS and CDR2 YFSETQ. The CDR3 spans 15 residues. The CDR3 loop is CASSLLQGVRYEQYF. CDR3 DNA: TGCGCCAGCAGCTTGCTCCAGGGGGTACGGTACGAGCAGTACTTC.

V is TRBV10-3 and J is TRBJ2-5; the D gene is possibly TRBD1 (5 bases). This CDR3 spans 14 amino acids. Germline V gives CDR1 ENHRY, CDR2 SYGVKD. V dropped 3 bases and J dropped 5 bases, with 13 bases sitting between them. The CDR3 DNA follows: TGTGCCATCAGTGATCCCAGGGCCGGGGAGACCCAGTACTTC. Protein sequence: CAISDPRAGETQYF.

The chain joins TRBV7-9 to TRBJ2-7; TRBD1 matches 7 bases. Germline V gene lookup returns CDR1 SEHNR and CDR2 FQNEAQ (reference sequence). This CDR3 spans 14 amino acids. The trim removed 7 bases at V and 0 bases at J, leaving 6 bases unmatched. The CDR3 region has the DNA TGTGCCAGCACCGGACAGGCGAGCTCCTACGAGCAGTACTTC. It yields the protein CASTGQASSYEQYF.

This clone has more than one count but fewer than ten. This chain connects TRBV2 to TRBJ1-4; the D gene is possibly TRBD1 (5 bases). The CDR3 loop spans 12 amino acids. V was pared by 9 bases and J by 10 bases, with 15 bases between. Germline values: CDR1 SNHLY, CDR2 FYNNEI. CDR3 nucleotides: TGTGCCAGACAGGATCTTTACGGAAAACTGTTTTTT. Encoded protein: CARQDLYGKLFF.